Below, 31 T cell receptor beta chains from the same sample are listed, as sequenced in a study of cytomegalovirus exposure and HLA in healthy donors (dated by TCRdb to about 2017). Receptor amplification or capture employed the immunoSEQ multiplex PCR assay. TCRdb holds this immuneACCESS table with in-frame rearrangements only. Some clones are missing; in checked studies, unresolved V genes explain under half, and the rest has no known cause. The sample includes over 150,000 clones, with 95% to 96% observed a single time. The ten largest clones represent about 0.89% of the sample. The sequenced sample consisted of PBMCs. The receptors shown here come from a young woman in good health and CMV-seronegative.

The J gene is TRBJ2-7, the V gene TRBV12-5; 8 bases match TRBD1. The CDR3 is made up of 18 amino acids. Germline trimming cut 1 base from V and 2 bases from J; bases unmatched to any gene: 13. Germline values: CDR1 LGHNT, CDR2 FRNRAP. The CDR3: CASGLALLGGQATYEQYF. For the CDR3, the DNA is TGTGCTAGTGGTTTGGCCCTGTTGGGGGGACAGGCGACCTACGAGCAGTACTTC. Together with reference TRBV12-5 and TRBJ2-7, the CDR3 gives the full variable domain: DARVTQTPRHKVTEMGQEVTMRCQPILGHNTVFWYRQTMMQGLELLAYFRNRAPLDDSGMPKDRFSAEMPDATLATLKIQPSEPRDSAVYFCASGLALLGGQATYEQYFGPGTRLTVT.

In its sample, this clone was seen once. The chain has TRBV6-1 and TRBJ2-7; TRBD1 aligns across 12 bases. The length of the CDR3 is 14 residues. Germline V gives CDR1 MNHNS, CDR2 SASEGT. J lost 2 bases, V lost 6 bases, and 2 bases had no gene match. The CDR3 protein is CASSWDRGPYEQYF. In nucleotides, the CDR3 is TGTGCCAGCAGCTGGGACAGGGGGCCCTACGAGCAGTACTTC.

The chain joins TRBV4-1 to TRBJ1-5; D is unclear. Germline V CDR1 and CDR2: MGHRA, YSYEKL. V was trimmed by 4 bases and J by 7 bases, leaving 11 bases between them. There are 13 residues in the CDR3. Here the CDR3 reads CASSLGKGQPQHF. The CDR3 DNA reads as TGCGCCAGCAGCCTCGGGAAGGGACAGCCCCAGCATTTT.

V is TRBV7-2 and J is TRBJ1-3; D may be TRBD1 (6 bases). Per germline, CDR1 SGHTA and CDR2 FQGNSA. V was cut by 4 bases and J by 3 bases, with 13 bases left in between. The CDR3 is 15 residues long. The CDR3 here is CASSSGDIFGNTIYF. The DNA of the CDR3 is TGTGCCAGCAGCTCTGGGGACATCTTTGGAAACACCATATATTTT. The complete variable domain, with remaining parts taken from reference TRBV7-2 and TRBJ1-3, reads GAGVSQSPSNKVTEKGKDVELRCDPISGHTALYWYRQSLGQGLEFLIYFQGNSAPDKSGLPSDRFSAERTGGSVSTLTIQRTQQEDSAVYLCASSSGDIFGNTIYFGEGSWLTVV.

CDR3 sequence (DNA): TGTGCCAGCAGCTTGTTCTTCGATGGCTACACCTTC. This gives the protein CASSLFFDGYTF. This rearrangement joins TRBV7-9 to TRBJ1-2, with D hard to call. Germline CDR1 SEHNR, CDR2 FQNEAQ (reference sequence). The CDR3 is made up of 12 amino acids. The ends were cut back, 3 bases at V and 6 bases at J, with 8 bases in the middle.

The chain uses TRBV5-1 and TRBJ1-1; maybe TRBD1 (6 bases). The CDR3 extends over 16 amino acids. V lost 2 bases and J 2 bases, leaving 16 bases between the germline ends. Germline V CDR1 and CDR2: SGHRS, YFSETQ. The CDR3 region has the DNA TGCGCCAGCAGCTTAAACCCTTCGGGGGGCAACACTGAAGCTTTCTTT. Translating gives CASSLNPSGGNTEAFF.

This clone was seen only once. V usage is TRBV5-6 and J usage is TRBJ1-2; 12 bases map to TRBD1. Germline V lookup: CDR1 SGHDT, CDR2 YYEEEE. V was clipped by 2 bases and J by 2 bases; unmatched bases: 7. The CDR3 totals 17 residues. The CDR3 spells CASSFGTGGVGNYGYTF. CDR3 coding DNA: TGTGCCAGCAGCTTCGGGACAGGGGGCGTTGGGAACTATGGCTACACCTTC.

The rearrangement links TRBV5-1 to TRBJ1-1; D possibly corresponds to TRBD1 (5 bases). V lost 1 base and J lost 4, with 17 bases in between. CDR1 SGHRS and CDR2 YFSETQ come from the germline V gene. The CDR3 totals 16 residues. DNA for the CDR3: TGCGCCAGCAGCTTGTGGGGGGGAGGGGCGGGCACTGAAGCTTTCTTT. The encoded protein is CASSLWGGGAGTEAFF.

This clone was seen once. The V and J genes are TRBV7-9 and TRBJ2-7; TRBD2 is a possible D gene (5 bases). The V gene's germline CDR1 is SEHNR and CDR2 FQNEAQ (reference sequence). The V end was cut by 5 bases, the J end by 4 bases, with 21 bases between. The CDR3 length is 16 residues. The CDR3 nucleotides are TGTGCCAGCAGCCACCTGGACCTACCGGGATTTTACGAGCAGTACTTC. Its protein product is CASSHLDLPGFYEQYF.

The chain carries TRBV19 and TRBJ1-5; 7 bases agree with TRBD1. CDR3 size: 14 residues. From germline, CDR1 is LNHDA and CDR2 SQIVND (reference sequence). Germline trimming cut 6 bases from V and 6 bases from J; bases unmatched to any gene: 8. CDR3 amino acids: CASRATGAGQPQHF. The CDR3 region has the DNA TGTGCCAGTAGGGCCACAGGGGCGGGTCAGCCCCAGCATTTT.

The V call is TRBV6-4, the J call TRBJ1-1, with D maybe TRBD1 (5 bases). This CDR3 spans 16 amino acids. V lost 4 bases to trimming and J lost 1 base, with 16 bases between them. Germline-derived CDR1 and CDR2 are MRHNA and SNTAGT. The CDR3 nucleotides read TGTGCCAGCAGTGGCCCATTAGTGGGGCCGAACACTGAAGCTTTCTTT. Protein: CASSGPLVGPNTEAFF.

On this clone: The same CDR3 also results from other DNA sequences found in this sample. This rearrangement joins TRBV4-3 to TRBJ1-5; D ambiguous. The length of the CDR3 is 13 residues. V was trimmed by 3 bases and J by 4 bases, leaving 7 bases between them. Germline V CDR1 and CDR2: LGHNA, YSLEER. CDR3 nucleotide sequence: TGCGCCAGCAGCCAGAGTTTGAATCAGCCCCAGCATTTT. Translated, it gives CASSQSLNQPQHF.

The V gene is TRBV15, the J gene TRBJ1-5, with 10 bases identical to TRBD1. Germline-derived CDR1 and CDR2 are LNHNV and YYDKDF (reference sequence). Trimming took 0 bases from V and 12 from J; bases not matched to a gene: 5. The CDR3 extends over 14 amino acids. This CDR3 is CATSREVGTGVQHF. CDR3 sequence (DNA): TGTGCCACCAGCAGAGAGGTCGGGACAGGGGTCCAGCATTTT.

V is TRBV7-2 and J is TRBJ2-5, with D possibly being TRBD1 (6 bases). Between the trimmed V and J ends, which lost 2 bases and 2 bases, there was a span of 9 bases. CDR3 length equals 14 residues. Germline V CDR1 and CDR2: SGHTA, FQGNSA. CDR3 in amino acids: CASSLQQGQETQYF. The DNA of the CDR3 is TGTGCCAGCAGCTTACAACAGGGTCAAGAGACCCAGTACTTC.

The chain combines TRBV21-1 with TRBJ1-4; no check of the table's D call, TRBD1, against the DNA was made. TRBV21-1 is classified as a pseudogene. This CDR3 contains 15 residues. This chain's CDR3 is CASTKNQGFNEKLFF. The CDR3 DNA sequence: TGTGCCAGCACGAAAAATCAGGGTTTTAATGAAAAACTGTTTTTT.

The chain carries TRBV5-1 and TRBJ1-1; D uncertain. Per germline, CDR1 SGHRS and CDR2 YFSETQ. V lost 1 base and J 1 base, leaving 5 bases between the germline ends. The CDR3 is made up of 13 amino acids. The CDR3 DNA reads as TGCGCCAGCAGCTTGCCAGGGAACACTGAAGCTTTCTTT. The encoded protein is CASSLPGNTEAFF.

The CDR3 DNA follows: TGTGCCAGCAGTGATGGCAGGGGTAGAGATACGCAGTATTTT. Translating gives CASSDGRGRDTQYF. This chain joins TRBV27 and TRBJ2-3; the D gene is possibly TRBD1 (6 bases). This CDR3 has 14 residues. V lost 5 bases, J lost 5 bases, and 14 bases lay in between. Germline V gene data show CDR1 as MNHEY and CDR2 as SMNVEV (reference sequence).

This chain uses TRBV9 with TRBJ2-2; 7 bases match TRBD2. The CDR3 is 14 residues long. Unmatched junction bases numbered 4, after V lost 3 bases and J lost 5 bases. From germline, CDR1 is SGDLS and CDR2 YYNGEE. The CDR3 loop reads CASSASGATGELFF. CDR3 DNA: TGTGCCAGCAGCGCGAGCGGGGCGACCGGGGAGCTGTTTTTT.

The CDR3 sequence: CASRGVSGTEAFF. The CDR3 region has the DNA TGTGCCAGCAGAGGTGTATCGGGCACTGAAGCTTTCTTT. The chain joins TRBV6-6 to TRBJ1-1; D gene uncertain. The CDR3 length is 13 residues. Germline assignment: CDR1 MNHNY and CDR2 SVGAGI (reference sequence). Trimming removed 6 bases from V and 4 bases from J, with 12 bases in between.

This rearrangement joins TRBV7-2 to TRBJ1-1; 10 bases are a match to TRBD1. This CDR3 spans 14 amino acids. Germline CDR1 and CDR2: SGHTA and FQGNSA. Germline trimming cut 6 bases from V and 5 bases from J; bases unmatched to any gene: 6. Written as DNA, the CDR3 is TGTGCCAGCAGGTCAGACAGGGGGCTTACTGAAGCTTTCTTT. It specifies CASRSDRGLTEAFF.

The chain links TRBV2 to TRBJ1-5; TRBD1 might be the D (5 bases). The CDR3 loop spans 14 amino acids. V shed 3 bases and J shed 3 bases, with 9 bases lying between them. Looked up from germline, CDR1 is SNHLY and CDR2 is FYNNEI. The CDR3 DNA reads TGTGCCAGCAGTGACAGGGCTTTCAATCAGCCCCAGCATTTT. Translated, it gives CASSDRAFNQPQHF. The full variable domain, in which reference TRBV2 and TRBJ1-5 provide the parts outside the CDR3, is EPEVTQTPSHQVTQMGQEVILRCVPISNHLYFYWYRQILGQKVEFLVSFYNNEISEKSEIFDDQFSVERPDGSNFTLKIRSTKLEDSAMYFCASSDRAFNQPQHFGDGTRLSIL.

The sample holds a few counts of this clone. The chain carries TRBV9 and TRBJ1-1; D unclear. The CDR3 consists of 13 residues. The V end was cut by 4 bases, the J end by 1 base, with 8 bases between. Germline CDR1 reads SGDLS; CDR2 reads YYNGEE. The CDR3 DNA reads as TGTGCCAGCAGCCAAACAGCGAACACTGAAGCTTTCTTT. This gives the protein CASSQTANTEAFF.

This chain joins TRBV30 and TRBJ1-1; perhaps TRBD1 as D (6 bases). Germline lookup yields CDR1 GTSNPN and CDR2 SVGIG (reference sequence). The CDR3 totals 13 residues. V lost 2 bases and J 3 bases, leaving 10 bases between the germline ends. CDR3 nucleotide sequence: TGTGCCTGGAGTCTGGGGGCATACACTGAAGCTTTCTTT. Protein product: CAWSLGAYTEAFF.

V is TRBV27 and J is TRBJ1-2, with TRBD1 as a possible D gene (6 bases). Germline V gene data show CDR1 as MNHEY and CDR2 as SMNVEV (reference sequence). V gave up 4 bases and J gave up 8 bases, with 14 bases separating them. This CDR3 spans 13 amino acids. The CDR3 is CASSSWGRKGYTF. The CDR3 DNA sequence: TGTGCCAGCAGTTCTTGGGGGCGTAAAGGCTACACCTTC.

The genes are TRBV30 and TRBJ1-1; TRBD1 might be the D (5 bases). Germline loops: CDR1 GTSNPN, CDR2 SVGIG (reference sequence). This CDR3 has 12 residues. The V end was cut by 0 bases, the J end by 11 bases, with 13 bases between. The CDR3: CAWSVLEGLAFF. CDR3 in DNA: TGTGCCTGGAGTGTACTGGAGGGGTTGGCTTTCTTT.

This clone appeared a single time. The chain combines TRBV10-2 with TRBJ2-3, with TRBD2 as a possible D gene (5 bases). This CDR3 has 15 residues. Germline V gene lookup returns CDR1 WSHSY and CDR2 SAAADI. With 1 base removed from V and 3 bases from J, the gap between germline ends came to 11 bases. The DNA of the CDR3 is TGCGCCAGCAGTGAGTTTATGGACTGGACAGATACGCAGTATTTT. Amino acids: CASSEFMDWTDTQYF.

This clone appeared a single time. The chain couples TRBV9 to TRBJ2-7, with unresolved D. Trimming shortened V by 4 bases and J by 7 bases, and 15 bases separated the two germline ends. CDR1 is SGDLS and CDR2 is YYNGEE in the germline V gene. CDR3 length: 13 amino acids. CDR3 sequence: CASSPIGGQEQYF. Written as DNA, the CDR3 is TGTGCCAGCAGCCCCATTGGTGGGCAAGAGCAGTACTTC.

Only one count was recorded for this clone. The V gene is TRBV7-2, the J gene TRBJ1-4, with 7 bases identical to TRBD1. Germline-derived CDR1 and CDR2 are SGHTA and FQGNSA. CDR3 size: 14 residues. After removal of 5 bases from V and 5 bases from J, the junction contained 5 bases not matched to a gene. CDR3 in DNA: TGTGCCAGCAGCCGGGACAGAGGGAATGAAAAACTGTTTTTT. Encoded protein: CASSRDRGNEKLFF.

Here the CDR3 DNA reads TGTGCCTGGAGTGTACGGGGCGGGGGGCATCCCGGGGAGCTGTTTTTT. Its translation is CAWSVRGGGHPGELFF. V and J are TRBV30 and TRBJ2-2, with TRBD2 matching 8 bases. The germline CDR1 and CDR2 sequences are GTSNPN and SVGIG (reference sequence). This CDR3 contains 16 residues. V lost 0 bases and J lost 6; bases outside the gene matches: 9.

The rearrangement uses TRBV5-1 and TRBJ1-2; TRBD1 aligns across 9 bases. The CDR3 extends over 15 amino acids. Germline V gives CDR1 SGHRS, CDR2 YFSETQ. V shed 1 base and J 7 bases; nucleotides not matched to a gene: 8. The CDR3 protein is CASSLSTGGFGGYTF. The DNA of the CDR3 is TGCGCCAGCAGCTTGAGTACAGGGGGCTTTGGTGGCTACACCTTC.

The chain has TRBV28 and TRBJ2-7; the D is unclear. The CDR3 runs to 15 residues. The V gene's germline CDR1 is MDHEN and CDR2 SYDVKM. Trimming pared 4 bases from V and 3 bases from J, leaving 16 bases between. The CDR3 coding sequence is TGTGCCAGCAGTTGGGTATGGGCAGGCAACTACGAGCAGTACTTC. Protein product: CASSWVWAGNYEQYF. Complete variable domain (other parts from reference TRBV28 and TRBJ2-7): DVKVTQSSRYLVKRTGEKVFLECVQDMDHENMFWYRQDPGLGLRLIYFSYDVKMKEKGDIPEGYSVSREKKERFSLILESASTNQTSMYLCASSWVWAGNYEQYFGPGTRLTVT.